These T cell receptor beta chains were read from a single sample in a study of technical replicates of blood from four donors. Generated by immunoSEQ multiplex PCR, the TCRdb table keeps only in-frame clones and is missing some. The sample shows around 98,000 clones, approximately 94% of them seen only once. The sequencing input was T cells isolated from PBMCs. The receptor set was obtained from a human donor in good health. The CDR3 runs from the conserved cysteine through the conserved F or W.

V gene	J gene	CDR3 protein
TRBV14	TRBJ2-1	CASSQGGAGKGNEQFF
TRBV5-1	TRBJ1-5	CASSYGTGDQPQHF
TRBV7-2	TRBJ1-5	CASSLAFQGFSWGNQPQHF
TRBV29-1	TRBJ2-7	CSVGVGLAASYEQYF
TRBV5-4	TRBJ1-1	CASSLGGTGEAFF
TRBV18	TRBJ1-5	CASSLTGRDQPQHF
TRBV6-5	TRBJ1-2	CASSYGQGIGYTF
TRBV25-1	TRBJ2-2	CASSQHRGPLGNTGELFF
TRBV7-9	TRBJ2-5	CASSFAAPGETQYF
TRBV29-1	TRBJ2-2	CSVAGTGRSTGELFF
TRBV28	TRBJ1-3	CASSLSGYTIYF
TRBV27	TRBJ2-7	CASRTSWLSYEQYF
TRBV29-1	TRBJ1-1	CSVAYRGNTEAFF
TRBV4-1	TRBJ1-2	CASSPLERGWLGYTF
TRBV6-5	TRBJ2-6	CASRFDGAGANVLTF
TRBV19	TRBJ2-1	CASSTGLAGNEQFF
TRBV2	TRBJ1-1	CASSGQGNTEAFF
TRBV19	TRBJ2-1	CASSVSQGAGDEQFF
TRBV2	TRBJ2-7	CASSEGHRGREQYF
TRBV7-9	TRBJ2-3	CASRPTGGGDTQYF
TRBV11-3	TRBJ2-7	CASSLVAGGHEQYF
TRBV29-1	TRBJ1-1	CSVRQGYTEAFF
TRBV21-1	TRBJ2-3	CASSKTGDTDTQYF
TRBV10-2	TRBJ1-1	CASSELYTEAFF
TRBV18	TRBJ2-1	CASSRSGGYSYNEQFF
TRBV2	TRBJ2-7	CASSQSGSSEQYF
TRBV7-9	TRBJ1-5	CASSWEGYQPQHF
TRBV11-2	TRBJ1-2	CASRPLGGRRLGYGYTF
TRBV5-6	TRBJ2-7	CASSPTGRGYEQYF
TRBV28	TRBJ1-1	CASSSGQGNTEAFF
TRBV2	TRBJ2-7	CASSSRTATLYEQYF
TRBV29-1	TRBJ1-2	CSVPPGHGIYGYTF
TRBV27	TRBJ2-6	CASSPLGANVLTF
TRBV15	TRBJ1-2	CATSRDLIDGYTF
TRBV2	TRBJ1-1	CASTLSGGKNTEAFF
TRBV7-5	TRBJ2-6	CARIRSCRQSRANVLTF
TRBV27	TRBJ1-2	CASSLGTVPDPYGYTF
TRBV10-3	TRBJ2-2	CAIRGQLNTGELFF
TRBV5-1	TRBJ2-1	CASKAQRREHNEQFF
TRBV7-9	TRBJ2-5	CASRRTSGGAPETQYF
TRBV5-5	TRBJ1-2	CASSSFGTGLMEGYTF
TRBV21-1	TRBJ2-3	CASSKVGSGYVDTQYF
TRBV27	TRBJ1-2	CASSFTGQGPYGYTF
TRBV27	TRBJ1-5	CASSLRSSNQPQHF
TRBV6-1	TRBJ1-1	CASFWRLSNTEAFF
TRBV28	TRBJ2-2	CASSFKYWGHGELFF